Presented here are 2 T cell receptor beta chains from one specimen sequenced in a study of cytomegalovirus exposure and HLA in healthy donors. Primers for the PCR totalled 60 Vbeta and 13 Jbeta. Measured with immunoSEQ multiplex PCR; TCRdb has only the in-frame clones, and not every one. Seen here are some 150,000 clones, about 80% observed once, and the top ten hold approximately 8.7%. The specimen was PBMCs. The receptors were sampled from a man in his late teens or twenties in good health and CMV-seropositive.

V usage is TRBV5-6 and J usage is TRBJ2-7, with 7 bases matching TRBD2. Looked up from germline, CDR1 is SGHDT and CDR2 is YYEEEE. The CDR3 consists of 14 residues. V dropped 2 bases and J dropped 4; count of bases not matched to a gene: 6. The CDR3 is CASSFTSDRYEQYF. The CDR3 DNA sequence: TGTGCCAGCAGCTTTACTAGCGACAGATACGAGCAGTACTTC.

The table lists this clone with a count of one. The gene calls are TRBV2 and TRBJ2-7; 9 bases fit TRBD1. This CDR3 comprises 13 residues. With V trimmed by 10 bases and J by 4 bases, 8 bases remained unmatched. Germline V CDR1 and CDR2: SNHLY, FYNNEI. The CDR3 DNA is TGTGCCACCACCGGGACAGGGCGATACGAGCAGTACTTC. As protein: CATTGTGRYEQYF.